The clone carrying this T cell receptor beta chain was counted a few times. The data belong to a study of blood T cells in healthy people across ages. CDR1 and CDR2 from the germline V gene are MNHEY and SVGEGT. The CDR3 length is 17 residues. No fewer than 6 million PBMCs went into each sample. With a J-beta primer mix and a sample-barcoded 5' primer, a second PCR ran 7 to 11 cycles. TCRdb re-analysed the 5' RACE reads in MiXCR, keeping a single row per CDR3 protein. In the table there are approximately 850,000 distinct CDR3 sequences, more than 40% of which are singletons. The specimen was blood. This sequence originates from a man between 60 and 75 years old in good health. The chain uses TRBV6-2 or TRBV6-3 and TRBJ2-5; D possibly corresponds to TRBD1 (6 bases). The DNA end lines up better with TRBJ2-7; the J call may be wrong. CDR3 region: CASSYGDTLAALYEQYF. The DNA for the CDR3 is TGTGCCAGCAGTTACGGGGACACACTGGCCGCCCTTTACGAGCAGTACTTC.